These 30 T cell receptor beta chains share one sample of origin, sequenced in a study of blood T cell repertoires in COVID-19. The protocol was immunoSEQ multiplex PCR, while the TCRdb copy is restricted to in-frame clones and leaves out a portion. The sample has tens of thousands of clones, 88% seen once. The sample consisted of peripheral blood. The receptors were gathered from a human donor in a cohort sampled during active COVID-19.

J is TRBJ1-1 and V is TRBV6-5; 9 bases agree with TRBD1. CDR3 length: 14 residues. The J segment lost 11 bases and the V segment lost 4 bases, leaving 11 bases of the junction unmatched. Per germline, CDR1 MNHEY and CDR2 SVGAGI. CDR3 DNA sequence: TGTGCCAGCAGTTTAACGAGGACAGGGGCCGCTGCTTTCTTT. Translation: CASSLTRTGAAAFF.

The rearrangement uses TRBV10-2 and TRBJ2-7, with 12 bases matching TRBD2. V gave up 8 bases and J gave up 6 bases; unmatched junction bases: 5. The CDR3 is made up of 13 amino acids. Germline CDR1 and CDR2: WSHSY and SAAADI. DNA for the CDR3: TGCGCCAGCGAACTAGCGGGAGGCTCCGAGCAGTACTTC. It translates to CASELAGGSEQYF.

The genes are TRBV5-1 and TRBJ2-7, with 9 bases fitting TRBD2. The CDR3 loop spans 19 amino acids. Unmatched junction bases numbered 19, after V lost 4 bases and J lost 2 bases. In germline, CDR1 is SGHRS, CDR2 YFSETQ. The CDR3 DNA is TGCGCCAGCAGCAAGGAAAGCTCCGTTAGCGGGGGCGAACCCTACGAGCAGTACTTC. It codes for CASSKESSVSGGEPYEQYF.

V and J are TRBV6-5 and TRBJ2-2, with 9 bases identical to TRBD1. J was trimmed by 1 base and V by 7 bases; bases with no gene match: 4. This CDR3 has 15 amino acids. Germline CDR1 and CDR2: MNHEY and SVGAGI. CDR3 DNA: TGTGCCAGCACCGAGGGACAGGGGAACACCGGGGAGCTGTTTTTT. It encodes CASTEGQGNTGELFF.

The chain has TRBV7-9 and TRBJ2-5; 8 bases line up with TRBD2. The CDR3 covers 15 residues. Germline V CDR1 and CDR2: SEHNR, FQNEAQ (reference sequence). The trim removed 5 bases at V and 5 bases at J, leaving 10 bases unmatched. The CDR3 protein is CASSPRGSGEETQYF. The CDR3 nucleotides read TGTGCCAGCAGCCCCCGGGGTAGCGGGGAGGAGACCCAGTACTTC.

The gene calls are TRBV18 and TRBJ1-5; a possible D gene is TRBD1 (6 bases). V lost 1 base, J lost 1 base, and 8 bases lay in between. The CDR3 spans 15 residues. The germline CDR1 and CDR2 sequences are KGHSH and LQKENI. The CDR3 loop reads CASSPRGQSNQPQHF. CDR3 nucleotide sequence: TGTGCCAGCTCACCACGGGGGCAGAGCAATCAGCCCCAGCATTTT.

The CDR3 region is CASSPRRAGGSDTQYF. DNA for the CDR3: TGTGCCAGCAGTCCCCGGCGAGCGGGAGGGTCGGATACGCAGTATTTT. The gene calls are TRBV27 and TRBJ2-3; 10 nucleotides match TRBD2. Germline CDR1 and CDR2: MNHEY and SMNVEV (reference sequence). The junction had 11 bases not matched to a gene; V was cut back by 5 bases and J by 6 bases. The CDR3 consists of 16 residues.

The chain uses TRBV30 and TRBJ1-2, with TRBD1 matching over 7 bases. V was clipped by 2 bases and J by 5 bases; unmatched bases: 8. CDR1 is GTSNPN and CDR2 is SVGIG in the germline V gene (reference sequence). The CDR3 is 14 amino acids. The CDR3 here is CAWSPETGWYGYTF. For the CDR3, the DNA is TGTGCCTGGAGTCCCGAGACAGGGTGGTATGGCTACACCTTC.

CDR3 nucleotide sequence: TGTGCCAGTAGTATTCAGGCGGGGCACTACGAGCAGTACTTC. Translation gives CASSIQAGHYEQYF. V gene TRBV19 combines with J gene TRBJ2-7; a possible D gene is TRBD2 (6 bases). The CDR3 is 14 residues long. The germline gives CDR1 LNHDA, CDR2 SQIVND (reference sequence). V lost 3 bases and J lost 3, with 12 bases in between.

The V and J genes are TRBV7-2 and TRBJ2-5; D is possibly TRBD2 (6 bases). CDR1 is SGHTA, CDR2 FQGNSA, per germline. V was shortened by 6 bases and J by 1 base, with 12 bases between the two germline ends. The CDR3 is made up of 14 amino acids. The CDR3 is CASSWRAGQETQYF. The CDR3 bases are TGTGCCAGCAGTTGGCGAGCGGGCCAAGAGACCCAGTACTTC.

The DNA for the CDR3 is TGCGCCAGCAGCCAAGTGGCCGGGACATCTCAAGAGACCCAGTACTTC. This gives the protein CASSQVAGTSQETQYF. This chain connects TRBV4-1 to TRBJ2-5; a weak D match, TRBD1 (6 bases). Germline CDR1 and CDR2: MGHRA and YSYEKL. This CDR3 contains 16 residues. Trimming removed 1 base from V and 2 bases from J, with 14 bases in between.

The chain links TRBV2 to TRBJ2-5; D perhaps matches TRBD1 (5 bases). Germline V gene lookup returns CDR1 SNHLY and CDR2 FYNNEI. The V end lost 3 bases, the J end lost 2 bases, and 10 bases lay between the germline ends. CDR3 size: 14 residues. CDR3 in amino acids: CASSELRAQETQYF. In DNA form, the CDR3 reads TGTGCCAGCAGTGAGCTCAGGGCACAAGAGACCCAGTACTTC.

The chain couples TRBV18 to TRBJ1-1; D is unclear. Germline CDR1 reads KGHSH; CDR2 reads LQKENI. Trimming pared 3 bases from V and 0 bases from J, leaving 14 bases between. This CDR3 region has 16 residues. CDR3 sequence reads: CASSPAGRTVNTEAFF. The CDR3, as DNA: TGTGCCAGCTCACCGGCGGGCCGGACCGTGAACACTGAAGCTTTCTTT.

V and J are TRBV19 and TRBJ2-3; TRBD1 is a possible D gene (6 bases). This CDR3 is 13 amino acids long. Trimming cost V 6 bases and J 5 bases, with 12 bases left between them. Germline V gene lookup returns CDR1 LNHDA and CDR2 SQIVND (reference sequence). In DNA form, the CDR3 reads TGTGCCAGTAGGAGACAGGAGCGAGATACGCAGTATTTT. This translates into CASRRQERDTQYF.

This sequence joins TRBV19 and TRBJ2-2; D is possibly TRBD2 (5 bases). Deletions cut 3 bases from V and 2 bases from J, with 10 bases between. CDR3 size: 15 residues. Looked up from germline, CDR1 is LNHDA and CDR2 is SQIVND (reference sequence). CDR3 DNA: TGTGCCAGTAGTATGGGGAGCGGAAACACCGGGGAGCTGTTTTTT. Translation gives CASSMGSGNTGELFF.

The chain joins TRBV21-1 to TRBJ2-1; the D call of TRBD2 is as the table states it, not checked on the DNA. TRBV21-1 is tagged as a pseudogene. The CDR3 runs 17 residues. The CDR3 nucleotides are TGTGCCAGCAGCAGCCGGGACTACCCAGGCTCCTACAATGAGCAGTTCTTC. It translates to CASSSRDYPGSYNEQFF.

This clone is medium-sized (0.01 to 0.1%). The rearrangement links TRBV6-4 to TRBJ1-6; possibly TRBD1 for D (5 bases). CDR3 size: 14 residues. CDR1 is MRHNA, CDR2 SNTAGT, per germline. V was clipped by 0 bases and J by 9 bases, with 9 bases between them. The CDR3 region is CASSDSPGGSPLHF. The CDR3 nucleotides read TGTGCCAGCAGTGACTCTCCGGGGGGTTCACCCCTCCACTTT.

The chain recombines TRBV6-1 with TRBJ2-7; TRBD1 matches at 7 bases. The V and J ends lost 2 bases and 2 bases, in that order; junction bases with no gene match: 9. CDR1 and CDR2 from the germline V gene are MNHNS and SASEGT. This CDR3 contains 16 residues. The CDR3 coding sequence is TGTGCCAGCAGTGAACCCCTCCGGGACAGTGCCTACGAGCAGTACTTC. Translation gives CASSEPLRDSAYEQYF.

V is TRBV3-1 (or the pseudogene TRBV3-2) and J is TRBJ2-7, with 7 bases identical to TRBD1. The germline V gene encodes CDR1 LGHDT and CDR2 YNNKEL (reference sequence). Trimming removed 5 bases from V and 5 bases from J; junction bases left unmatched: 9. The CDR3 sequence is 14 residues long. CDR3 protein: CASSTRQGGDEQYF. The CDR3 coding sequence is TGTGCCAGCAGCACCAGACAGGGTGGGGACGAGCAGTACTTC.

J is TRBJ2-7 and V is TRBV10-1; D not resolved. This CDR3 region has 13 residues. CDR1 and CDR2 from the germline V gene are WNHNN and SYGVQD (reference sequence). Trimming took 0 bases from V and 3 from J, leaving 6 bases between them. CDR3 in amino acids: CASSESLDYEQYF. The CDR3 bases are TGCGCCAGCAGTGAGTCTTTAGACTACGAGCAGTACTTC.

The rearrangement joins TRBV14 to TRBJ2-1, with a tentative D call TRBD1 (5 bases). The CDR3 contains 16 residues. Germline-derived CDR1 and CDR2 are SGHDN and FVKESK. V lost 1 base and J 3 bases, leaving 13 bases between the germline ends. This chain's CDR3 is CASSQVGQGSYNEQFF. The CDR3 DNA reads TGTGCCAGCAGCCAAGTTGGCCAGGGAAGCTACAATGAGCAGTTCTTC.

V and J are TRBV7-2 and TRBJ2-3, with D perhaps TRBD2 (6 bases). CDR1 is SGHTA, CDR2 FQGNSA, per germline. CDR3 length: 15 residues. Trimming pared 3 bases from V and 4 bases from J, leaving 14 bases between. In DNA, the CDR3 is TGTGCCAGCAGCTTTACGGGGGTGCGGGCAGATACGCAGTATTTT. Translated: CASSFTGVRADTQYF.

The gene calls are TRBV6-2 or TRBV6-3 and TRBJ2-5, with D possibly being TRBD2 (5 bases). This CDR3 is 13 amino acids long. V shed 2 bases and J shed 3 bases, with 7 bases lying between them. Per germline, CDR1 MNHEY and CDR2 SVGEGT. Written as DNA, the CDR3 is TGTGCCAGCAGTTACCCGGGGAAAGAGACCCAGTACTTC. It specifies CASSYPGKETQYF.

This chain joins TRBV7-8 and TRBJ1-6, with 7 bases lining up with TRBD1. The CDR3 runs to 15 residues. Germline assignment: CDR1 SGHVS and CDR2 FQNEAQ. Unmatched junction bases numbered 14, after V lost 8 bases and J lost 10 bases. Here the CDR3 reads CASRPRTGIRSPLHF. The CDR3 nucleotides read TGTGCCAGCCGTCCTCGGACAGGAATCCGGTCACCCCTCCACTTT.

This chain connects TRBV5-5 to TRBJ2-5; D is possibly TRBD2 (6 bases). V lost 0 bases to trimming and J lost 1 base, with 7 bases between them. The CDR3 consists of 14 residues. CDR1 and CDR2 from the germline V gene are SGHKS and YYEKEE (reference sequence). The CDR3 protein is CASSLAGGQETQYF. CDR3 in DNA: TGTGCCAGCAGCTTGGCCGGGGGCCAAGAGACCCAGTACTTC.

The chain links TRBV6-5 to TRBJ1-6; 7 positions agree with TRBD1. In germline, CDR1 is MNHEY, CDR2 SVGAGI. The length of the CDR3 is 15 residues. The ends lost 6 bases at V and 8 bases at J; junction bases unmatched: 10. This CDR3 is CASSPGGVKYSPLHF. CDR3 in DNA: TGTGCCAGCAGCCCAGGGGGAGTTAAGTATTCACCCCTCCACTTT.

This chain links TRBV5-1 with TRBJ2-2; 8 bases are a match to TRBD1. The ends lost 5 bases at V and 5 bases at J; junction bases unmatched: 5. Germline CDR1 is SGHRS and CDR2 is YFSETQ. This CDR3 spans 14 amino acids. CDR3 coding DNA: TGCGCCAGCAGTCGGGACAGGTCAACCGGGGAGCTGTTTTTT. This sequence encodes CASSRDRSTGELFF.

This clone was observed at least ten times. J is TRBJ1-5 and V is TRBV21-1; TRBD1 is the table's D call, not checked against the DNA. TRBV21-1 is annotated as a pseudogene. This CDR3 region has 13 residues. The CDR3 DNA reads as TGTGCCAGCCGAGGACAGGGCAATCAGCCCCAGCATTTT. It encodes CASRGQGNQPQHF.

Note on this clone: A read error may account for a junction end that differs from germline. V is TRBV5-4 and J is TRBJ2-5; 8 nucleotides line up with TRBD1. The V gene's germline CDR1 is SGHNT and CDR2 YYREEE (reference sequence). CDR3 length: 16 residues. The CDR3 region is CASRLGGTGQQETQYF. The DNA for the CDR3 is TGTGCCAGCAGATTGGGCGGGACAGGACAGCAAGAGACCCAGTACTTC.

The chain uses TRBV5-1 and TRBJ2-2; TRBD2 agrees at 13 bases. Germline V gives CDR1 SGHRS, CDR2 YFSETQ. This CDR3 is built from 17 residues. Trimming took 3 bases from V and 5 from J; bases not matched to a gene: 7. For the CDR3, the DNA is TGCGCCAGCAGCTCACTAGCGGGAGGGCCGGGGACCGGGGAGCTGTTTTTT. This gives the protein CASSSLAGGPGTGELFF.